This section outlines one T cell receptor (beta chain) sequence together with its context. The data stem from a study of blood T cell repertoires in COVID-19. Across the whole study: PBMCs, B-cell-depleted T cells, or T cells were the source of the cDNA or gDNA that made up the material.

The CDR3 covers 18 residues. The germline V gene has CDR1 KGHDR and CDR2 SFDVKD. Trimming took 4 bases from V and 1 from J; bases not matched to a gene: 13. Data came from immunoSEQ multiplex PCR; TCRdb stores just in-frame clones and leaves some out. Of about 280,000 clones listed, roughly 89% are singletons. Sequences were obtained from PBMCs or T cells enriched from blood (not recorded which). The genes are TRBV24-1 and TRBJ2-7; the match to TRBD1 covers 9 bases. This receptor was taken from a woman in her thirties or forties who had recovered from COVID-19. The CDR3 sequence is CATSDPNRGPSRSYEQYF. The CDR3 DNA sequence: TGTGCCACCAGTGACCCAAACAGGGGGCCTAGTCGGTCCTACGAGCAGTACTTC.